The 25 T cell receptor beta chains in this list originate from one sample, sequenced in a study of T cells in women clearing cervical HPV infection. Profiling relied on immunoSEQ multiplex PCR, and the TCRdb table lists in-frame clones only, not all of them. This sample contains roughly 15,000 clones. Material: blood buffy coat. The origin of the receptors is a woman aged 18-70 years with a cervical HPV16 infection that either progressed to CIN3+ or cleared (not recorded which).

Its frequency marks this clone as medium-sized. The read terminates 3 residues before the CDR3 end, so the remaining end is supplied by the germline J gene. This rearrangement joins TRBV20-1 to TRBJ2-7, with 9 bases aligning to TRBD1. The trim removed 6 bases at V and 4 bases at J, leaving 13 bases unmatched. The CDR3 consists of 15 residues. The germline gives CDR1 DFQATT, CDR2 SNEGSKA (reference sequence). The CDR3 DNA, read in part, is TGCAGTGCCACTCAACCGGGACAGGGTTTGTACGAG. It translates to CSATQPGQGLYE. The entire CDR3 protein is CSATQPGQGLYEQYF.

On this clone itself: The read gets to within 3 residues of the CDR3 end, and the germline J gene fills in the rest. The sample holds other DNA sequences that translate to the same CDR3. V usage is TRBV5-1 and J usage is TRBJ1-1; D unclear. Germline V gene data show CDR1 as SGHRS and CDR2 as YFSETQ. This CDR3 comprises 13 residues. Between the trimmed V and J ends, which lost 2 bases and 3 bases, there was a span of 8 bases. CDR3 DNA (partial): TGCGCCAGCAGCTTAGCGGGTTACACTGAA. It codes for CASSLAGYTE. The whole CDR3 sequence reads CASSLAGYTEAFF.

The CDR3 reads CSALRQGMTEAFF. The part of the CDR3 DNA that was read is TGCAGTGCCCTCCGACAGGGAATGACTGAA. The genes are TRBV20-1 and TRBJ1-1; 7 nucleotides line up with TRBD1. The read terminates 3 residues before the CDR3 end, so the remaining end is supplied by the germline J gene. CDR1 DFQATT and CDR2 SNEGSKA come from the germline V gene (reference sequence). The CDR3 contains 13 residues. Trimming removed 6 bases from V and 5 bases from J; junction bases left unmatched: 9.

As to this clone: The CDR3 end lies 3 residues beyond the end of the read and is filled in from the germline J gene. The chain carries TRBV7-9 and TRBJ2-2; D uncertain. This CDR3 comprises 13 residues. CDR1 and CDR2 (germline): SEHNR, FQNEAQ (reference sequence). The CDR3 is CASSSALNSPLFF. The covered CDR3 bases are TGTGCCAGCAGCTCCGCACTGAATTCACCG.

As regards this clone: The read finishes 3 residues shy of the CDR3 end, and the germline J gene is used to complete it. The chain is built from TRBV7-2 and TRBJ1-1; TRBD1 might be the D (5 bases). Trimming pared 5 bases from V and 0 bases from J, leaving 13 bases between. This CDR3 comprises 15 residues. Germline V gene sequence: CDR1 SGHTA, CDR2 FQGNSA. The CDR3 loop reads CASSIGWTMNTEAFF. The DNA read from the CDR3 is TGTGCCAGCAGCATCGGTTGGACAATGAACACTGAA.

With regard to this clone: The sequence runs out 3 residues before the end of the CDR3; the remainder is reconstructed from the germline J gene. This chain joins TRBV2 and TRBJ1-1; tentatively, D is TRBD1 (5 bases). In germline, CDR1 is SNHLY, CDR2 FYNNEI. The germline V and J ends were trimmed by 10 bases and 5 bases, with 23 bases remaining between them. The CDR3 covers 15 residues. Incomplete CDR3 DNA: TGTGCCACCGGAGGGGCCAACGGGCTTATTACTGAA. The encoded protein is CATGGANGLITE. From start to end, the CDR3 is CATGGANGLITEAFF. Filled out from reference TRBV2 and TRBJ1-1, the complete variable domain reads EPEVTQTPSHQVTQMGQEVILRCVPISNHLYFYWYRQILGQKVEFLVSFYNNEISEKSEIFDDQFSVERPDGSNFTLKIRSTKLEDSAMYFCATGGANGLITEAFFGQGTRLTVV.

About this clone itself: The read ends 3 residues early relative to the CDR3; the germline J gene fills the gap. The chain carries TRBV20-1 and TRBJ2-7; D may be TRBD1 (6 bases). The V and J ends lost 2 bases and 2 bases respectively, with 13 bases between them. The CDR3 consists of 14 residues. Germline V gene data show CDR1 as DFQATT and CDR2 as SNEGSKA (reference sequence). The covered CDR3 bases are TGCAGTGCTAGATCCGCAGGGGAACCCTACGAG. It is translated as CSARSAGEPYE. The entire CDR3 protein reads CSARSAGEPYEQYF.

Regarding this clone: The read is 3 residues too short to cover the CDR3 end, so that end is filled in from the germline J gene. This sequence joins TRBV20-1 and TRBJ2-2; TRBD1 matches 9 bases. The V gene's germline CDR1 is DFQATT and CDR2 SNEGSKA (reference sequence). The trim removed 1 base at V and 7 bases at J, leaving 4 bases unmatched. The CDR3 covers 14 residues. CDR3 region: CSARGTGDNGELFF. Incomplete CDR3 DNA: TGCAGTGCTAGAGGGACAGGGGATAACGGGGAG.

The CDR3 spells CSARSGQGATDTQYF. CDR3 bases read: TGCAGTGCTAGATCCGGACAGGGGGCAACAGATACG. V is TRBV20-1 and J is TRBJ2-3; 11 bases match TRBD1. The observed sequence ends 3 residues before the CDR3 terminus, with the missing tail filled in from the germline J gene. Germline V gene data show CDR1 as DFQATT and CDR2 as SNEGSKA (reference sequence). The V and J ends lost 2 bases and 3 bases, in that order; junction bases with no gene match: 4. The CDR3 is 15 amino acids.

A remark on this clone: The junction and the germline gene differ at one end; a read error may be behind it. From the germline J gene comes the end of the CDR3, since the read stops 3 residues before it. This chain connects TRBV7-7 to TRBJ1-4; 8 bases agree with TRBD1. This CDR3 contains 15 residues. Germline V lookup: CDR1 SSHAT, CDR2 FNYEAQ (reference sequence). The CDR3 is CASSHGQGGTEKLFF. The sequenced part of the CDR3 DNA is TGTGCTAGCAGCCACGGACAGGGCGGTACTGAAAAA. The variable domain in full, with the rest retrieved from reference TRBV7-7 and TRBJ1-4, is GAGVSQSPRYKVTKRGQDVTLRCDPISSHATLYWYQQALGQGPEFLTYFNYEAQPDKSGLPSDRFSAERPEGSISTLTIQRTEQRDSAMYRCASSHGQGGTEKLFFGSGTQLSVL.

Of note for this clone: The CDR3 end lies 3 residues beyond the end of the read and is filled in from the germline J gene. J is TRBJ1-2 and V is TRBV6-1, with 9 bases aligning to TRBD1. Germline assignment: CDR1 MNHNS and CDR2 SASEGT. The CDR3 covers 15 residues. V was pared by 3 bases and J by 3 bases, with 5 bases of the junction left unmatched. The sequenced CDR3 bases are TGTGCCAGCAGTGATAGGACAGGGGACCACTATGGC. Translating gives CASSDRTGDHYG. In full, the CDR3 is CASSDRTGDHYGYTF.

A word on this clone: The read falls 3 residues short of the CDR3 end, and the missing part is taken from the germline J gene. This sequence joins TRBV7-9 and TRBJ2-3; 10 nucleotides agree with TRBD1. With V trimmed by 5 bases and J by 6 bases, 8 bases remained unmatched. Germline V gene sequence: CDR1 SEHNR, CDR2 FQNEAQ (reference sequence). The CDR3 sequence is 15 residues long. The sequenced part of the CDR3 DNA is TGTGCCAGCAGCGAACGGACAGGGGGTTCGGATACG. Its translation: CASSERTGGSDT. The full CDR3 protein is CASSERTGGSDTQYF.

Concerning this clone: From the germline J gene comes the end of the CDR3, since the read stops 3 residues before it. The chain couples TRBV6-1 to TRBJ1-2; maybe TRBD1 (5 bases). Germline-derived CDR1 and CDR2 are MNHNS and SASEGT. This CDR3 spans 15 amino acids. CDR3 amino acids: CASSEALRGGDTYTF. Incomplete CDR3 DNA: TGTGCCAGCAGTGAAGCGCTCCGGGGGGGAGATACC.

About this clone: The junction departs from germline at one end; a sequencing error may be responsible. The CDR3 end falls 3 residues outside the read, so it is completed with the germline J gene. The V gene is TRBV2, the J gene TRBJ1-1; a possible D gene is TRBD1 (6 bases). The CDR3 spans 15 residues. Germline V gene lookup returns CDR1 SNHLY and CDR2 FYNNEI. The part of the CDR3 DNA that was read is TGTGCCAGCAGGGGGGCGGGGGGAGCGAACACTGAC. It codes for CASRGAGGANTD. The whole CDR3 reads CASRGAGGANTDAFF.

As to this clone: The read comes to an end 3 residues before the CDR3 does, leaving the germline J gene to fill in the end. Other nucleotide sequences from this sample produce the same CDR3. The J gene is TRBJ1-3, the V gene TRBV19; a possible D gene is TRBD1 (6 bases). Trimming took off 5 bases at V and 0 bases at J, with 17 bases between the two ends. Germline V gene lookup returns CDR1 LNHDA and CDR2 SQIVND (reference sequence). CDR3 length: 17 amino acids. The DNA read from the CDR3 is TGTGCCAGTAGTCCCGCCGGGACATTGAGCTCTGGAAACACC. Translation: CASSPAGTLSSGNT. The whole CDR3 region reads CASSPAGTLSSGNTIYF.

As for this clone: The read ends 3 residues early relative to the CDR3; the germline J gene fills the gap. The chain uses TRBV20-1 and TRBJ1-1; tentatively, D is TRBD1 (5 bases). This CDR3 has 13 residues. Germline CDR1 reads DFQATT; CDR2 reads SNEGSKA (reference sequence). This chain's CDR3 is CSAIRTPTMEAFF. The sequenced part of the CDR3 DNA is TGCAGTGCTATCAGGACACCAACCATGGAA.

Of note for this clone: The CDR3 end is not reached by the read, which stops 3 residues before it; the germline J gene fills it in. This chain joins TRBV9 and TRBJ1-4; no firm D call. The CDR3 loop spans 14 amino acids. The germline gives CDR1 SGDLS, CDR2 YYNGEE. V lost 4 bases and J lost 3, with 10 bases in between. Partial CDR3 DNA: TGTGCCAGCAGCACCCCGTCGGCTAATGAAAAA. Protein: CASSTPSANEK. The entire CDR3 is CASSTPSANEKLFF.

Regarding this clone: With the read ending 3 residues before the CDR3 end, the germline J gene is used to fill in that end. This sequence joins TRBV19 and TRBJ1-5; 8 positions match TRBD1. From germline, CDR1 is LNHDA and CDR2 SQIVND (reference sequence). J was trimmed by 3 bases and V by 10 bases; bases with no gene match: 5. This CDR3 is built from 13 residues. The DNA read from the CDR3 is TGTGCCACGAGGACAGGGACCAATCAGCCC. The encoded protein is CATRTGTNQP. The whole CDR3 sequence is CATRTGTNQPQHF.

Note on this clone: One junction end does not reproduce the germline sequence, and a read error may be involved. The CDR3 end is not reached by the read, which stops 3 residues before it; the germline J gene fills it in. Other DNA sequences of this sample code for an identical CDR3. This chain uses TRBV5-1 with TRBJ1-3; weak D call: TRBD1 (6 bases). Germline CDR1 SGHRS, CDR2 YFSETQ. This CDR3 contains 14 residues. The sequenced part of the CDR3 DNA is TGCGCCAGCAGCTTGGAACAGGGTGGCAACACT. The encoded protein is CASSLEQGGNT. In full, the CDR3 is CASSLEQGGNTIYF.

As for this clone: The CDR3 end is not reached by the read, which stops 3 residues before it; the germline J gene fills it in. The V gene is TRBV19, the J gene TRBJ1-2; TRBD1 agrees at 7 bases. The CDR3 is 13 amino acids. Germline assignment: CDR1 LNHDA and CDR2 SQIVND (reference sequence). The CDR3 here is CASRPGGTGDYTF. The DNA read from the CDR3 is TGTGCCAGCAGACCAGGGGGAACGGGCGAC.

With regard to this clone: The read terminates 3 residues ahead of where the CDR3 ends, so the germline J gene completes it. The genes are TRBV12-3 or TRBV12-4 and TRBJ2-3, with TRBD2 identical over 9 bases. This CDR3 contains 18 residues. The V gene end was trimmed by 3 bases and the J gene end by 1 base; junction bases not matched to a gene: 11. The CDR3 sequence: CASSFGLAGSKGTDTQYF. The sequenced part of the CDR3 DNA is TGTGCCAGCAGTTTCGGCCTAGCGGGGAGCAAAGGCACAGATACG.

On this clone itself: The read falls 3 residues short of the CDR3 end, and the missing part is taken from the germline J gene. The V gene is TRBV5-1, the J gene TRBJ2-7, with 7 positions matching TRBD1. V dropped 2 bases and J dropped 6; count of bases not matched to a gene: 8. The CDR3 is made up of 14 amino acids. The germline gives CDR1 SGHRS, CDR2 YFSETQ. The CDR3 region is CASSLYRDSPEQYF. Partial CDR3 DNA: TGCGCCAGCAGCTTATACCGGGACAGTCCCGAG.

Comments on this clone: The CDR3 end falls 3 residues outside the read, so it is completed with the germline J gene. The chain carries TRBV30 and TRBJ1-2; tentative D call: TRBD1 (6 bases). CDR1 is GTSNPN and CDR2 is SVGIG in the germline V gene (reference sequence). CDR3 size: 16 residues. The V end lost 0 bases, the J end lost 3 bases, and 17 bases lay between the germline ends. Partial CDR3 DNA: TGTGCCTGGAGTGTTGGGCCGGGAGGGGGGGACTATGGC. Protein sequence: CAWSVGPGGGDYG. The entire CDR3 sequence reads CAWSVGPGGGDYGYTF.

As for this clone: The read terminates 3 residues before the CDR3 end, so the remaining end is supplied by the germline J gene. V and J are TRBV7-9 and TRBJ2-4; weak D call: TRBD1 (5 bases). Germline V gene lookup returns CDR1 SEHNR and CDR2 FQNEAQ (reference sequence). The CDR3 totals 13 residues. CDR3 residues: CASSGNTGYGQYF. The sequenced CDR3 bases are TGTGCCAGCAGCGGGAACACAGGCTATGGT.

CDR3: CASSSPSGGNQETQYF. The covered CDR3 bases are TGTGCCAGCAGCTCACCTAGCGGGGGGAACCAAGAGACC. The chain links TRBV7-6 to TRBJ2-5; TRBD2 agrees at 11 bases. The read halts 3 residues ahead of the CDR3 end, with the missing end drawn from the germline J gene. V gave up 4 bases and J gave up 0 bases; unmatched junction bases: 4. This CDR3 comprises 16 residues. The germline V gene has CDR1 SGHVS and CDR2 FNYEAQ.